Listed below are T cell receptor beta chains from one sample, sequenced in a study of patients and donors after allogeneic stem cell transplantation. MiXCR was run by TCRdb on the RT-PCR reads, yielding one entry per CDR3 protein. The sample lists about 230,000 distinct CDR3 sequences; around 14% were seen once. The sample was blood, either unsorted or a sorted T cell fraction (not recorded which). These receptors were taken from a human donor who was either an allogeneic HSCT recipient or a stem cell or donor lymphocyte infusion donor (not recorded which). It is not recorded whose cells these are; they may come from a transplant donor. The conserved cysteine and the conserved F or W are not part of the CDR3 here. Each record gives: V gene, J gene, clone size, CDR3 protein. Clone size is given for some rows only: seen once, a few or many times, or a class if the clone is expanded.

TRBV9	TRBJ2-1	many	ASSGSGTYNEQF
TRBV10-3	TRBJ1-5	NA	AISSGFGGEFQPQH
TRBV6-1	TRBJ2-7	few	ASSEEGTGLNEQY
TRBV5-1	TRBJ2-6	NA	ASSSTGFSGANVLT
TRBV9	TRBJ1-6	NA	ASSEQGSSYNSPLH
TRBV5-4	TRBJ2-5	NA	ASSLDPHETQY
TRBV20-1	TRBJ2-5	many	SAGADSGTQETQY
TRBV6-1	TRBJ2-5	few	ASSEYGETQY
TRBV10-3	TRBJ2-1	few	AISDWTGLGNEQF
TRBV19	TRBJ1-6	NA	ASSADRGSPLH
TRBV27	TRBJ2-1	once	ASSSMGGVYNEQF
TRBV18	TRBJ2-5	few	ASSPGQTQY
TRBV28	TRBJ2-7	many	ASGTALWDSHEQY
TRBV5-1	TRBJ1-1	few	ASSVRAGTLAF
TRBV4-1	TRBJ1-5	few	ASSQEPGTGVSNQPQH
TRBV30	TRBJ2-7	NA	AWSEDYEQY
TRBV5-1	TRBJ2-3	many	ASSLTVATDTQY
TRBV2	TRBJ2-3	NA	ASSRDHSTDTQY
TRBV20-1	TRBJ2-7	many	SADRSYEQY
TRBV29-1	TRBJ2-3	NA	SVWTSGLSTDTQY
TRBV7-9	TRBJ1-1	few	ASSLHDGDTEAF
TRBV4-2	TRBJ2-1	many	ASSQEVAGVGYNEQF
TRBV5-4	TRBJ2-3	few	ASSSGTTPDTQY
TRBV7-3	TRBJ2-1	few	ASSLRGWSGSTYNEQF
TRBV7-2	TRBJ2-7	NA	ASSSANTYEQY
TRBV7-9	TRBJ2-3	NA	ASRTSRAGGDTQY
TRBV12-3/TRBV12-4	TRBJ2-7	many	ASSWTSVAYEQY
TRBV4-2	TRBJ2-7	many	ASSQDGAGGTSYEQY
TRBV5-1	TRBJ2-3	few	ASSSGALLSTDTQY
TRBV7-2	TRBJ2-3	NA	ASSITSGGAQYQY
TRBV6-1	TRBJ2-3	NA	ASSEWEGADTQY
TRBV6-1	TRBJ2-5	NA	ASSAKGQAKETQY
TRBV7-2	TRBJ2-5	NA	ASSLGVVLAEGETQY
TRBV7-9	TRBJ2-3	few	ASSLTGGRDTQY
TRBV9	TRBJ1-1	many	ASSQTVLSEAF
TRBV19	TRBJ2-7	few	ARGLAGGNYEQY
TRBV20-1	TRBJ2-7	NA	SARDWAGGSVSEQY
TRBV2	TRBJ1-6	NA	AGKAGDSYNSPLH
TRBV20-1	TRBJ2-3	few	SAGTSGRARDTQY
TRBV3-1	TRBJ2-1	many	ASSQGEALASLNEQF
TRBV11-1	TRBJ1-1	NA	ASSPRKGTTTEAF
TRBV5-1	TRBJ2-1	many	ASSPSGGHSYNEQF
TRBV7-6	TRBJ2-1	many	ASSSTSGSHNEQF
TRBV12-3/TRBV12-4	TRBJ2-2	many	ASSSDRTGELF
TRBV4-2	TRBJ1-2	few	ASSQSRPDSNYGYT
TRBV27	TRBJ2-6	NA	ASYPGQSSGANVLT
TRBV3-1	TRBJ1-1	few	ASNNGRARPEAF